The clone carrying this T cell receptor (beta chain) was seen only a few times. Trimming removed 4 bases at V and 3 bases at J, with 10 bases between. The CDR3 extends over 14 amino acids. Germline-derived CDR1 and CDR2 are MNHEY and SVGEGT. The data stem from a study of spatial heterogeneity in lung cancer. Individually, TCR cDNA molecules were each labelled with a unique molecular identifier. TCRdb re-analysed the 5' RACE reads in MiXCR, keeping a single row per CDR3 protein. The table lists about 39,000 distinct CDR3 sequences, roughly 5.8% of them singletons. Time point denoted: sample taken at primary tumor resection. Whole RNA, which was extracted from tumor, nontumor lung tissue or frozen PBMC, was sequenced without any cell sorting.

The sequence derives from a male donor with early-stage non-small cell lung cancer. The source was PBMCs, collected at surgery. This sequence joins TRBV6-2 or TRBV6-3 and TRBJ1-5; D might be TRBD1 (5 bases). CDR3 sequence reads: CASSFGAHNQPQHF. The DNA of the CDR3 is TGTGCCAGCAGTTTCGGGGCTCACAATCAGCCCCAGCATTTT.